Listed below are T cell receptor beta chains from one sample, sequenced in a study of cytomegalovirus exposure and HLA in healthy donors. TCRdb keeps only in-frame clones here, not all; method: immunoSEQ multiplex PCR. In the table there are under 150,000 clones, approximately 78% of which are singletons. The specimen sequenced was PBMCs. These TCRs come from a woman between 40 and 50 years old in good health and CMV-seropositive. Each CDR3 is given with its conserved first and last residue. The D gene is left open where the match is weak. The size field is filled for only some rows; it gives once, few, many or a size class.

d_call: TRBD1
v_call: TRBV18
j_call: TRBJ2-7
clone_size: few
cdr3_nt: TGTGCCAGCTCTCCCGGGACAGGGTTTCGGGAGCAGTACTTC
cdr3_aa: CASSPGTGFREQYF

d_call: -
v_call: TRBV7-9
j_call: TRBJ2-2
clone_size: -
cdr3_nt: TGTGCCAGCACCTTTGGGCGTGGCACCGGGGAGCTGTTTTTT
cdr3_aa: CASTFGRGTGELFF

d_call: -
v_call: TRBV5-1
j_call: TRBJ2-7
clone_size: -
cdr3_nt: TGCGCCAGCAGCCCCGCGGGACCGGGCCCAAACGCGGAGCAGTACTTC
cdr3_aa: CASSPAGPGPNAEQYF

d_call: -
v_call: TRBV11-3
j_call: TRBJ2-7
clone_size: -
cdr3_nt: TGTGCCAGCAGCTTATTCGCAGGGGAATACTACGAGCAGTACTTC
cdr3_aa: CASSLFAGEYYEQYF

d_call: TRBD1
v_call: TRBV28
j_call: TRBJ2-5
clone_size: -
cdr3_nt: TGTGCCAGCTCTCCGGGACAGGGAGCTGGCGAGACCCAGTACTTC
cdr3_aa: CASSPGQGAGETQYF

d_call: -
v_call: TRBV5-1
j_call: TRBJ2-5
clone_size: -
cdr3_nt: TGCGCCAGCAGCTTAGGAGGAGCGGAAGAGACCCAGTACTTC
cdr3_aa: CASSLGGAEETQYF

d_call: TRBD2
v_call: TRBV11-2
j_call: TRBJ2-5
clone_size: -
cdr3_nt: TGTGCCACCTCAAGCGGGACGAAGACCCAGTACTTC
cdr3_aa: CATSSGTKTQYF

d_call: TRBD2
v_call: TRBV29-1
j_call: TRBJ2-3
clone_size: -
cdr3_nt: TGCAGCGTTGAACCGGGGGTAGCGGGAGCTTCAGATACGCAGTATTTT
cdr3_aa: CSVEPGVAGASDTQYF

d_call: -
v_call: TRBV7-2
j_call: TRBJ1-2
clone_size: once
cdr3_nt: TGTGCCAGCAGCTTACGGGTTTCCTATGGCTACACCTTC
cdr3_aa: CASSLRVSYGYTF

d_call: TRBD2
v_call: TRBV5-4
j_call: TRBJ2-2
clone_size: -
cdr3_nt: TGTGCCAGCAGGAGAGGGAGCGGGAGGACCGGGGAGCTGTTTTTT
cdr3_aa: CASRRGSGRTGELFF

d_call: -
v_call: TRBV11-3
j_call: TRBJ1-1
clone_size: -
cdr3_nt: TGTGCCAGCAGCTTGTCGGGTCAGAACACTGAAGCTTTCTTT
cdr3_aa: CASSLSGQNTEAFF

d_call: TRBD1
v_call: TRBV6-1
j_call: TRBJ2-7
clone_size: -
cdr3_nt: TGTGCCAGCAGTGCCCGGGACAGGAAGTACGAGCAGTACTTC
cdr3_aa: CASSARDRKYEQYF

d_call: -
v_call: TRBV11-1
j_call: TRBJ2-7
clone_size: -
cdr3_nt: TGTGCCAGCAGCTTAACCGGAGGGCGCTACGAGCAGTACTTC
cdr3_aa: CASSLTGGRYEQYF

d_call: TRBD1
v_call: TRBV28
j_call: TRBJ2-5
clone_size: -
cdr3_nt: TGTGCCAGCAGTGACAGGGGTCTCCAAGAGACCCAGTACTTC
cdr3_aa: CASSDRGLQETQYF

d_call: TRBD1
v_call: TRBV5-1
j_call: TRBJ2-3
clone_size: few
cdr3_nt: TGCGCCAGCAGCCCGACAGGGGGCCTGAACACAGATACGCAGTATTTT
cdr3_aa: CASSPTGGLNTDTQYF

d_call: TRBD1
v_call: TRBV6-5
j_call: TRBJ1-4
clone_size: -
cdr3_nt: TGTGCCAGCGGCAGGGGGGAAGAAAAACTGTTTTTT
cdr3_aa: CASGRGEEKLFF

d_call: TRBD1
v_call: TRBV5-4
j_call: TRBJ2-7
clone_size: -
cdr3_nt: TGTGCCAGCAGCTGGACAGGGGCCTCCTACGAGCAGTACTTC
cdr3_aa: CASSWTGASYEQYF

d_call: -
v_call: TRBV6-5
j_call: TRBJ2-7
clone_size: -
cdr3_nt: TGTGCCAGCAACAAGGTTTTTGGCGGGCAGTACTTC
cdr3_aa: CASNKVFGGQYF

d_call: -
v_call: TRBV7-2
j_call: TRBJ2-7
clone_size: once
cdr3_nt: TGTGCCAGCAGCTTAGAGCGGGTCTCCTCCTACGAGCAGTACTTC
cdr3_aa: CASSLERVSSYEQYF

d_call: -
v_call: TRBV2
j_call: TRBJ2-7
clone_size: -
cdr3_nt: TGTGCCAGCAGTGTGACAGCCTACGAGCAGTACTTC
cdr3_aa: CASSVTAYEQYF

d_call: -
v_call: TRBV4-2
j_call: TRBJ1-3
clone_size: once
cdr3_nt: TGTGCCAGCAGCCAAGCTGCTGGAAACACCATATATTTT
cdr3_aa: CASSQAAGNTIYF

d_call: -
v_call: TRBV15
j_call: TRBJ2-7
clone_size: -
cdr3_nt: TGTGCCACCAGCAGTGACCGCCGGGGCTACGAGCAGTACTTC
cdr3_aa: CATSSDRRGYEQYF

d_call: TRBD2
v_call: TRBV27
j_call: TRBJ2-3
clone_size: -
cdr3_nt: TGTGCCAGCAACCCACTGACTAGCGGGTCCGCAGATACGCAGTATTTT
cdr3_aa: CASNPLTSGSADTQYF

d_call: TRBD1
v_call: TRBV9
j_call: TRBJ1-5
clone_size: -
cdr3_nt: TGTGCCAGCAGTAGGGACAGTAATCAGCCCCAGCATTTT
cdr3_aa: CASSRDSNQPQHF

d_call: -
v_call: TRBV28
j_call: TRBJ2-7
clone_size: -
cdr3_nt: TGTGCCAGCAGCCAACAGTACACCTTCTACGAGCAGTACTTC
cdr3_aa: CASSQQYTFYEQYF

d_call: TRBD2
v_call: TRBV19
j_call: TRBJ2-2
clone_size: few
cdr3_nt: TGTGCCAGTAGTATAAGGCGGACTAGCGGGATTTCCGGGGAGCTGTTTTTT
cdr3_aa: CASSIRRTSGISGELFF

d_call: TRBD1
v_call: TRBV5-6
j_call: TRBJ2-2
clone_size: -
cdr3_nt: TGTGCCAGCAGCAACCGGGACAGGGGAAGCGCCGGGGAGCTGTTTTTT
cdr3_aa: CASSNRDRGSAGELFF

d_call: TRBD1
v_call: TRBV6-5
j_call: TRBJ1-4
clone_size: -
cdr3_nt: TGTGCCAGCAACCAACAGGGGGCGGGAGAAAAACTGTTTTTT
cdr3_aa: CASNQQGAGEKLFF

d_call: TRBD2
v_call: TRBV10-3
j_call: TRBJ2-7
clone_size: -
cdr3_nt: TGTGCCATCAGTGTCGGAGCGGGAGGGCAGTCCGAGCAGTACTTC
cdr3_aa: CAISVGAGGQSEQYF

d_call: TRBD1
v_call: TRBV7-2
j_call: TRBJ1-5
clone_size: -
cdr3_nt: TGTGCCAGCAGCGACAGGGGCGGTCAGCCCCAGCATTTT
cdr3_aa: CASSDRGGQPQHF

d_call: -
v_call: TRBV5-1
j_call: TRBJ2-3
clone_size: -
cdr3_nt: TGCGCCAGCAGCTTTAGCACGGATACGCAGTATTTT
cdr3_aa: CASSFSTDTQYF

d_call: -
v_call: TRBV15
j_call: TRBJ1-5
clone_size: once
cdr3_nt: TGTGCCACCGCTGGAGGTGGAAGCAATCAGCCCCAGCATTTT
cdr3_aa: CATAGGGSNQPQHF

d_call: -
v_call: TRBV7-8
j_call: TRBJ2-4
clone_size: -
cdr3_nt: TGTGCCAGCAGCTTACGCGGGGTCAAAAACATTCAGTACTTC
cdr3_aa: CASSLRGVKNIQYF

d_call: TRBD1
v_call: TRBV11-2
j_call: TRBJ2-7
clone_size: -
cdr3_nt: TGTGCCAGCAGGCCAGCCGGGACAGGAGCCTACGAGCAGTACTTC
cdr3_aa: CASRPAGTGAYEQYF

d_call: -
v_call: TRBV7-9
j_call: TRBJ1-2
clone_size: -
cdr3_nt: TGTGCCAGCAGCTTTGCCGGTGGGAGCTATGGCTACACCTTC
cdr3_aa: CASSFAGGSYGYTF

d_call: -
v_call: TRBV10-3
j_call: TRBJ2-3
clone_size: -
cdr3_nt: TGTGCCATCACCAGCGGGTGGGGAGATACGCAGTATTTT
cdr3_aa: CAITSGWGDTQYF

d_call: TRBD2
v_call: TRBV4-2
j_call: TRBJ2-1
clone_size: -
cdr3_nt: TGTGCCAGCAGCCAAGTAGTGGCTAGCGGGAAATACAATGAGCAGTTCTTC
cdr3_aa: CASSQVVASGKYNEQFF

d_call: -
v_call: TRBV7-9
j_call: TRBJ1-1
clone_size: -
cdr3_nt: TGTGCCAGCACCCGGGCGGGGTTCGACACTGAAGCTTTCTTT
cdr3_aa: CASTRAGFDTEAFF

d_call: -
v_call: TRBV30
j_call: TRBJ1-1
clone_size: -
cdr3_nt: TGTGCCTGGAGTAGAGGGAGCACTGAAGCTTTCTTT
cdr3_aa: CAWSRGSTEAFF

d_call: TRBD2
v_call: TRBV27
j_call: TRBJ2-5
clone_size: -
cdr3_nt: TGTGCCAGCAGTAAGAGCGGGAGGCTTAGGGAGACCCAGTACTTC
cdr3_aa: CASSKSGRLRETQYF

d_call: TRBD1
v_call: TRBV7-2
j_call: TRBJ2-5
clone_size: once
cdr3_nt: TGTGCCAGCAGCCGGGACAGGGAAGGGACCCAGTACTTC
cdr3_aa: CASSRDREGTQYF

d_call: -
v_call: TRBV7-2
j_call: TRBJ1-5
clone_size: -
cdr3_nt: TGTGCCAGCAGCCCGCAGGGGCCATATAGCAATCAGCCCCAGCATTTT
cdr3_aa: CASSPQGPYSNQPQHF

d_call: -
v_call: TRBV7-9
j_call: TRBJ1-5
clone_size: -
cdr3_nt: TGTGCCAGCAGCTCGCCGGGAAAGCCCCAGCATTTT
cdr3_aa: CASSSPGKPQHF

d_call: TRBD1
v_call: TRBV5-4
j_call: TRBJ1-1
clone_size: -
cdr3_nt: TGTGCCAGCGGACAGGGAGACACTGAAGCTTTCTTT
cdr3_aa: CASGQGDTEAFF

d_call: TRBD2
v_call: TRBV7-7
j_call: TRBJ2-5
clone_size: -
cdr3_nt: TGTGCTAGCAGCGGGGGGAGGGACGAGACCCAGTACTTC
cdr3_aa: CASSGGRDETQYF

d_call: -
v_call: TRBV5-1
j_call: TRBJ2-7
clone_size: -
cdr3_nt: TGCGCCAGCAGCTTGGCAGGCGGGTCCTACGAGCAGTACTTC
cdr3_aa: CASSLAGGSYEQYF

d_call: TRBD2
v_call: TRBV4-1
j_call: TRBJ2-1
clone_size: -
cdr3_nt: TGCGCCAGCAGCGAGCGGACTAGCGGGAGTCCCTACAATGAGCAGTTCTTC
cdr3_aa: CASSERTSGSPYNEQFF

d_call: TRBD1
v_call: TRBV7-2
j_call: TRBJ2-2
clone_size: -
cdr3_nt: TGTGCCAGCAGCTTTGACAGGGGTAGTAGGGAGCTGTTTTTT
cdr3_aa: CASSFDRGSRELFF